The T cell receptor (beta chain) described here comes from a study of blood T cell repertoires in COVID-19. At the level of the study: Spain, Italy and the United States supplied samples that represented acute and convalescent COVID-19. T cells, B-cell-depleted T cells, or PBMCs supplied cDNA or gDNA.

Germline V gene sequence: CDR1 LNHDA, CDR2 SQIVND (reference sequence). This CDR3 is 15 amino acids long. J was trimmed by 4 bases and V by 4 bases; bases with no gene match: 8. In the study's own analysis: Quantification of nucleated cells was approximated via reference gene primer amplification. Profiling relied on immunoSEQ multiplex PCR, and the TCRdb table lists in-frame clones only, not all of them. From that table come the V and J calls and clone size; the DNA was used to work out D and trimming. In the table there are 120,000 to 150,000 clones, under 80% of which are singletons. The sequenced material came from peripheral blood. This receptor was identified in a man between 60 and 75 years old with acute or convalescent COVID-19. The V and J genes are TRBV19 and TRBJ1-2; 8 bases align to TRBD1. This CDR3 is CASSTRQGNLYGYTF. As DNA, the CDR3 is TGTGCCAGTAGTACCAGACAGGGGAACCTCTATGGCTACACCTTC. Full variable domain (missing parts from reference TRBV19 and TRBJ1-2): DGGITQSPKYLFRKEGQNVTLSCEQNLNHDAMYWYRQDPGQGLRLIYYSQIVNDFQKGDIAEGYSVSREKKESFPLTVTSAQKNPTAFYLCASSTRQGNLYGYTFGSGTRLTVV.